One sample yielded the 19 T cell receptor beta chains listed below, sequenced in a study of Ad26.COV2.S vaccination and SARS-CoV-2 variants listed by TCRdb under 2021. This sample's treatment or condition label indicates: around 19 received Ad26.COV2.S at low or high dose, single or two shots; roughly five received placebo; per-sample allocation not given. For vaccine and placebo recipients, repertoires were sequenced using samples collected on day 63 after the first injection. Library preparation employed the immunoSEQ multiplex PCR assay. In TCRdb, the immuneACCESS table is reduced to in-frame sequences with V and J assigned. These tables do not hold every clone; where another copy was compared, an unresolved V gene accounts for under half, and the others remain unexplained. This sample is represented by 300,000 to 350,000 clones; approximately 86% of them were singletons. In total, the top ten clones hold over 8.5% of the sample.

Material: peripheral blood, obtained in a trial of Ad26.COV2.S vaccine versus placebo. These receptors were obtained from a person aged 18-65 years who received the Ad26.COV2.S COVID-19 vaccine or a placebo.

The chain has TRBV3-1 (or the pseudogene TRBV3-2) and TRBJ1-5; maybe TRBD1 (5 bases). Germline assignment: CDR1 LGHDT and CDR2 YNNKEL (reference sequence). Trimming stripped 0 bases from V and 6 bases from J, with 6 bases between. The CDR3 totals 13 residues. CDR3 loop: CASSQERGQPQHF. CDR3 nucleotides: TGTGCCAGCAGCCAAGAGAGGGGTCAGCCCCAGCATTTT.

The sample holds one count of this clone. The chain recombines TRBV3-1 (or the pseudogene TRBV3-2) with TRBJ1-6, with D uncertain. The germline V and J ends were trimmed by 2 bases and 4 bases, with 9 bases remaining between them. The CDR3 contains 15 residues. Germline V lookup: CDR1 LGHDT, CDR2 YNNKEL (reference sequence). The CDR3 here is CASSQSSPYNSPLHF. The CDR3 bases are TGTGCCAGCAGCCAAAGTTCGCCTTATAATTCACCCCTCCACTTT.

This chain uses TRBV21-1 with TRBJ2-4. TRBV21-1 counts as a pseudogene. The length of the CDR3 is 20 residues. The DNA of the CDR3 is TGTGCCAGCAGCAAAAGGGTACATAGGGTACGCGCCTCTGGCAAAAACATTCAGTACTTC. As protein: CASSKRVHRVRASGKNIQYF.

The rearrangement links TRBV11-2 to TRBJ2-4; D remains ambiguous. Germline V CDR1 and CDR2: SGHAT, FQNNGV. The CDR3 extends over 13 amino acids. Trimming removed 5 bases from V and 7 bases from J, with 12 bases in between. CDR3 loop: CASSTDWSNIQYF. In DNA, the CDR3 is TGTGCCAGCAGCACGGATTGGAGTAACATTCAGTACTTC. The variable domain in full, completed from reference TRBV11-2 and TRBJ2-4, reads EAGVAQSPRYKIIEKRQSVAFWCNPISGHATLYWYQQILGQGPKLLIQFQNNGVVDDSQLPKDRFSAERLKGVDSTLKIQPAKLEDSAVYLCASSTDWSNIQYFGAGTRLSVL.

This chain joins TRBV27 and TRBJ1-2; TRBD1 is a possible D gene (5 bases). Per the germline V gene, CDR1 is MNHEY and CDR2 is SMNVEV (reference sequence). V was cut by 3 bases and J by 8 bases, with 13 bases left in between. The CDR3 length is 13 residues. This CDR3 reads CASSFAGTEGYTF. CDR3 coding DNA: TGTGCCAGCAGTTTTGCCGGGACCGAGGGCTACACCTTC.

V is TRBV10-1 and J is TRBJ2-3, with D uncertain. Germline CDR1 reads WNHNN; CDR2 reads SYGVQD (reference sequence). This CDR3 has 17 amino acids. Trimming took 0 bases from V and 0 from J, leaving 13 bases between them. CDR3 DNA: TGCGCCAGCAGTGAGTCGAGACCCAACGGGAGCACAGATACGCAGTATTTT. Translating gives CASSESRPNGSTDTQYF.

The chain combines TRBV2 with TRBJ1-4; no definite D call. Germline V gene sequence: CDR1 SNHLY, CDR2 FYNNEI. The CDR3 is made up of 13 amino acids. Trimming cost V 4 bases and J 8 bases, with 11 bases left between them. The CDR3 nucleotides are TGTGCCAGCAGTGGGGAGCCCGGAGAAAAACTGTTTTTT. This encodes CASSGEPGEKLFF.

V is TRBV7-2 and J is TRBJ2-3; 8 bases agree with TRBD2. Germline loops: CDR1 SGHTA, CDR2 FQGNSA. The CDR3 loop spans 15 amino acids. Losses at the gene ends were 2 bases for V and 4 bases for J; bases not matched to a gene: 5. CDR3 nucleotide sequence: TGTGCCAGCAGCTTACGCGGGGGGCGCCCAGATACGCAGTATTTT. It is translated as CASSLRGGRPDTQYF.

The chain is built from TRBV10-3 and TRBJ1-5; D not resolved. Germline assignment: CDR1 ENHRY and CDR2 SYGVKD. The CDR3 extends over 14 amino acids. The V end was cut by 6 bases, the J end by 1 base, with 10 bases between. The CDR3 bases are TGTGCCATCAGGACGGACGGGAGCAATCAGCCCCAGCATTTT. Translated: CAIRTDGSNQPQHF.

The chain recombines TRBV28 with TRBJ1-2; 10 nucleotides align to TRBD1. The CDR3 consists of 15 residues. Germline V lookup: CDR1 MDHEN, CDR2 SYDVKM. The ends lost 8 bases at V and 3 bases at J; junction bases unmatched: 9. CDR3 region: CASWTGGPPHYGYTF. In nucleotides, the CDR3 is TGTGCCAGCTGGACAGGGGGGCCCCCCCACTATGGCTACACCTTC.

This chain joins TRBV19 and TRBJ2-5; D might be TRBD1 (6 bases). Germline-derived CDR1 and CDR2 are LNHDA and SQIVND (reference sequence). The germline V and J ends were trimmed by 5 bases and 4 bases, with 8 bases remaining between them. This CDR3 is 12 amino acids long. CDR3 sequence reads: CASSPGVETQYF. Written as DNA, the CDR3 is TGTGCCAGTAGTCCAGGGGTAGAGACCCAGTACTTC.

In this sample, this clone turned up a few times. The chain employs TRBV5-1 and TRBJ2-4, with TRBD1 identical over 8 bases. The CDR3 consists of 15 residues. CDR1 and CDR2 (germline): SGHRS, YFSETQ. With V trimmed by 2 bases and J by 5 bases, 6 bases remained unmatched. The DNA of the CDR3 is TGCGCCAGCAGCTTTGGACAGGGCCTTGAAAACATTCAGTACTTC. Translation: CASSFGQGLENIQYF.

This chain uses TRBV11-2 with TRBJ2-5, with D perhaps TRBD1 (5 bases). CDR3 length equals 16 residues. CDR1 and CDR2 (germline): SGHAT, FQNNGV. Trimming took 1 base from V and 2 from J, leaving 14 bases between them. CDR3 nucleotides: TGTGCCAGCAGCTTAGTCGCAGGGATTTATCAAGAGACCCAGTACTTC. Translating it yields CASSLVAGIYQETQYF.

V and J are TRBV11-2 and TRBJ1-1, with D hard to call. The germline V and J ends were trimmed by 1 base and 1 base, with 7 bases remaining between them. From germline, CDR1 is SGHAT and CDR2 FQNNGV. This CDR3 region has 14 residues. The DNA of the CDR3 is TGTGCCAGCAGCTTAGGGCAGGCGAACACTGAAGCTTTCTTT. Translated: CASSLGQANTEAFF. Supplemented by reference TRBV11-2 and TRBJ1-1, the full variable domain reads EAGVAQSPRYKIIEKRQSVAFWCNPISGHATLYWYQQILGQGPKLLIQFQNNGVVDDSQLPKDRFSAERLKGVDSTLKIQPAKLEDSAVYLCASSLGQANTEAFFGQGTRLTVV.

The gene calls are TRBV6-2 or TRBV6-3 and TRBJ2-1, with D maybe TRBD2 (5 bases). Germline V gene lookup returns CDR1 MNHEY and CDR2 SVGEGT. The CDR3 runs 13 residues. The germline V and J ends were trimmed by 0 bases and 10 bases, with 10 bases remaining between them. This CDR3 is CASSYSTRGEQFF. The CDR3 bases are TGTGCCAGCAGTTACTCGACTCGGGGAGAGCAGTTCTTC.

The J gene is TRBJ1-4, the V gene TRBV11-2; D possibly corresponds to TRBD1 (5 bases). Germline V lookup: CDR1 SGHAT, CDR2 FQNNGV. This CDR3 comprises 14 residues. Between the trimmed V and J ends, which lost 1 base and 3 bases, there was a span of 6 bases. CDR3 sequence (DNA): TGTGCCAGCAGCTTAGTCAGGGCTAATGAAAAACTGTTTTTT. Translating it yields CASSLVRANEKLFF.

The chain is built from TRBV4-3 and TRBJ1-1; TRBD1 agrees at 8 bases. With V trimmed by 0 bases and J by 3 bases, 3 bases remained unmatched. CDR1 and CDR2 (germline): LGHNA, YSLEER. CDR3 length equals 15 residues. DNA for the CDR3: TGCGCCAGCAGCCAAGAGGACAGGGCGGACACTGAAGCTTTCTTT. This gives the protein CASSQEDRADTEAFF.

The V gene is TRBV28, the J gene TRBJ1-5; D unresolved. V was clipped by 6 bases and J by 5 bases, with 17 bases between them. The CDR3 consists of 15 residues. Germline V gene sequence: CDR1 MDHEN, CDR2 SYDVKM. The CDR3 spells CASRPGAFSDQPQHF. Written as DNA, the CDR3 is TGTGCCAGCAGACCCGGCGCCTTCTCCGATCAGCCCCAGCATTTT.

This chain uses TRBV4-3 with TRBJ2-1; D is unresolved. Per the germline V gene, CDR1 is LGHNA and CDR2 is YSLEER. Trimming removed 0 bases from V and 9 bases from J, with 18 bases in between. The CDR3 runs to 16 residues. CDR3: CASSQEAVSLSLEQFF. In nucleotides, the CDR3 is TGCGCCAGCAGCCAAGAGGCCGTTTCCCTCTCGCTTGAGCAGTTCTTC.